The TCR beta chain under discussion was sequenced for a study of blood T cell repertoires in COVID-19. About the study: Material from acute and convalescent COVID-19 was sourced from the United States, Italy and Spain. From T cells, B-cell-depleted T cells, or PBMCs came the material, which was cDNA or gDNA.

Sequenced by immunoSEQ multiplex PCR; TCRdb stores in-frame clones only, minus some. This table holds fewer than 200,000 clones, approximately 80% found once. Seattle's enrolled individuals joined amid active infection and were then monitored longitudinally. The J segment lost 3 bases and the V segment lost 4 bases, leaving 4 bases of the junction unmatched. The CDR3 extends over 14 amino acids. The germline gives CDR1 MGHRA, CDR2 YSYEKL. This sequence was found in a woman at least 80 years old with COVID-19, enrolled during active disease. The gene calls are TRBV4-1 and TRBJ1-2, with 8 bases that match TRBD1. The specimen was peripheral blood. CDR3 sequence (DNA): TGCGCCAGCAGCCGACAGGGGATCGACTATGGCTACACCTTC. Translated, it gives CASSRQGIDYGYTF.